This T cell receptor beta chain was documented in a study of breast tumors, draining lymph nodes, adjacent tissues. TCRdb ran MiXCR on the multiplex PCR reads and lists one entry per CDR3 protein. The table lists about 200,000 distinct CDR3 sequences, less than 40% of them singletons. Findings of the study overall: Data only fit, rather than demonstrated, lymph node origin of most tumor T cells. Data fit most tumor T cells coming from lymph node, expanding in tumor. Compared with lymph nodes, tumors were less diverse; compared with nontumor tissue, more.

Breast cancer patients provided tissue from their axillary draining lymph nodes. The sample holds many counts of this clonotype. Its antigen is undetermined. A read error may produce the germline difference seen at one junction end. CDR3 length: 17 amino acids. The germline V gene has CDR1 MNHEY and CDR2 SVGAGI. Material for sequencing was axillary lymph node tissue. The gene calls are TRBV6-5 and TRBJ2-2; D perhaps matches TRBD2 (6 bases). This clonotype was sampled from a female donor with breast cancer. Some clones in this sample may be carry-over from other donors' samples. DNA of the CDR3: TGTGCCAGCAGTCACTCGATAGGGCGGGGACGTACCGGGGAGCTGTTTTTT. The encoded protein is CASSHSIGRGRTGELFF.